Following are 13 T cell receptor beta chains from one sample sequenced in a study of Graves' ophthalmopathy and Graves' hyperthyroidism. The study amplified TCR beta CDR3 regions using RNA transcripts. After a first-round RT-PCR with HTBI primers, a second-round multiplex PCR was run. One entry per CDR3 protein results from TCRdb running MiXCR on the multiplex PCR reads. The sample yields some 370,000 distinct CDR3 sequences, about 18% seen once. Material: peripheral blood. The receptors were sampled from an adult woman with stable Graves' hyperthyroidism.

This clonotype was counted many times. The chain links TRBV12-3 or TRBV12-4 to TRBJ1-2, with TRBD1 matching over 7 bases. The V segment lost 3 bases and the J segment 4 bases; nucleotides outside the gene matches: 2. The CDR3 is 13 residues long. CDR3 in amino acids: CASSFTGAYGYTF. The CDR3, as DNA: TGTGCCAGCAGTTTCACAGGGGCCTATGGCTACACCTTC.

This clonotype was recorded at least ten times. The genes are TRBV20-1 and TRBJ2-2, with TRBD2 identical over 7 bases. V was clipped by 6 bases and J by 3 bases; unmatched bases: 13. CDR1 is DFQATT, CDR2 SNEGSKA, per germline (reference sequence). The CDR3 is 16 residues long. This chain's CDR3 is CSARSSRERYTGELFF. The DNA for the CDR3 is TGCAGTGCCCGAAGCTCGCGGGAGCGTTACACCGGGGAGCTGTTTTTT.

The table lists this clonotype with many counts. The rearrangement joins TRBV28 to TRBJ1-5; TRBD1 matches 8 bases. The trim removed 1 base at V and 0 bases at J, leaving 2 bases unmatched. Germline values: CDR1 MDHEN, CDR2 SYDVKM. CDR3 length: 16 residues. For the CDR3, the DNA is TGTGCCAGCAGTTTATCAGGGGGCTTTAGCAATCAGCCCCAGCATTTT. As protein: CASSLSGGFSNQPQHF.

This chain links TRBV7-9 with TRBJ2-7; D is undetermined. Germline CDR1 SEHNR, CDR2 FQNEAQ (reference sequence). The V end was cut by 3 bases, the J end by 4 bases, with 13 bases between. This CDR3 contains 14 residues. The CDR3 DNA sequence: TGTGCCAGCAGCTTCCAGGAGAAACCATACGAGCAGTACTTC. This gives the protein CASSFQEKPYEQYF.

This clonotype was counted many times. The genes are TRBV6-2 or TRBV6-3 and TRBJ2-7; D gene ambiguous. There are 13 residues in the CDR3. Germline V CDR1 and CDR2: MNHEY, SVGEGT. With 6 bases removed from V and 0 bases from J, the gap between germline ends came to 9 bases. CDR3 bases: TGTGCCAGCAGGTCGGACCGCTCCTACGAGCAGTACTTC. Protein sequence: CASRSDRSYEQYF.

This clonotype came up many times. This chain connects TRBV7-8 to TRBJ2-7; TRBD2 matches at 9 bases. CDR1 and CDR2 (germline): SGHVS, FQNEAQ. The junction had 10 bases not matched to a gene; V was cut back by 8 bases and J by 2 bases. The CDR3 runs 15 residues. The DNA of the CDR3 is TGTGCCAGCGTAAGGGTAGCGGGAGCGACCTACGAGCAGTACTTC. Translation gives CASVRVAGATYEQYF. Full variable domain (missing parts from reference TRBV7-8 and TRBJ2-7): GAGVSQSPRYKVAKRGQDVALRCDPISGHVSLFWYQQALGQGPEFLTYFQNEAQLDKSGLPSDRFFAERPEGSVSTLKIQRTQQEDSAVYLCASVRVAGATYEQYFGPGTRLTVT.

This clonotype occurred many times. The chain links TRBV13 to TRBJ2-7; 12 bases agree with TRBD2. CDR1 and CDR2 from the germline V gene are PRHDT and FYEKMQ (reference sequence). This CDR3 comprises 15 residues. After removal of 2 bases from V and 6 bases from J, the junction contained 5 bases not matched to a gene. The CDR3 loop reads CASSLRLAGAGEQYF. CDR3 bases: TGTGCCAGCAGCTTAAGACTAGCGGGAGCGGGCGAGCAGTACTTC.

This clonotype was detected many times. The chain combines TRBV2 with TRBJ1-2, with 8 nucleotides matching TRBD1. CDR3 length equals 14 residues. Germline CDR1 SNHLY, CDR2 FYNNEI. V was pared by 6 bases and J by 7 bases, with 10 bases of the junction left unmatched. CDR3: CASSDPDRDLGYTF. DNA for the CDR3: TGTGCCAGCAGCGACCCGGACAGGGACCTTGGCTACACCTTC.

This clonotype was seen at least ten times. The rearrangement joins TRBV18 to TRBJ1-5; 7 bases line up with TRBD1. Losses at the gene ends were 3 bases for V and 2 bases for J; bases not matched to a gene: 7. This CDR3 has 16 amino acids. Germline CDR1 KGHSH, CDR2 LQKENI. For the CDR3, the DNA is TGTGCCAGCTCACCGAATAAGGGGGCCGGCAATCAGCCCCAGCATTTT. Protein sequence: CASSPNKGAGNQPQHF. The whole variable domain, remainder taken from reference TRBV18 and TRBJ1-5, is NAGVMQNPRHLVRRRGQEARLRCSPMKGHSHVYWYRQLPEEGLKFMVYLQKENIIDESGMPKERFSAEFPKEGPSILRIQQVVRGDSAAYFCASSPNKGAGNQPQHFGDGTRLSIL.

The CDR3 DNA is TGTGCCAGCAGTGATGTAACTAGTGGAGGACAAGAGACCCAGTACTTC. As protein: CASSDVTSGGQETQYF. This chain links TRBV6-1 with TRBJ2-5; D perhaps matches TRBD2 (5 bases). Germline CDR1 and CDR2: MNHNS and SASEGT. The CDR3 covers 16 residues. V was cut by 3 bases and J by 2 bases, with 16 bases left in between.

This clonotype has a count of ten or more. The chain has TRBV27 and TRBJ1-2; D is perhaps TRBD1 (5 bases). Between the trimmed V and J ends, which lost 5 bases and 4 bases, there was a span of 11 bases. Germline CDR1 MNHEY, CDR2 SMNVEV (reference sequence). The CDR3 sequence is 13 residues long. The chain's CDR3 is CASSAQGGYGYTF. CDR3 coding DNA: TGTGCCAGCAGTGCCCAGGGAGGCTATGGCTACACCTTC.

This clonotype was found many times. This CDR3 is CASSPGGGQPQHF. The CDR3 DNA is TGTGCCAGCAGCCCAGGGGGGGGTCAGCCCCAGCATTTT. V gene TRBV12-3 or TRBV12-4 combines with J gene TRBJ1-5, with 7 bases that match TRBD1. The CDR3 length is 13 residues. Losses at the gene ends were 6 bases for V and 6 bases for J; bases not matched to a gene: 5.

This clonotype showed up many times. The chain links TRBV12-3 or TRBV12-4 to TRBJ2-7; 7 bases agree with TRBD1. The CDR3 is made up of 12 amino acids. V shed 5 bases, J shed 3 bases, and the junction held 1 base outside the gene matches. CDR3 amino acids: CASSRDSYEQYF. In DNA, the CDR3 is TGTGCCAGCAGTAGGGACAGCTACGAGCAGTACTTC.